The entry that follows covers one TCR beta chain sequence. This entry comes from a study of shared clonotypes between healthy human individuals. The deep-level immunoSEQ assay was used. The repertoire was sequenced with immunoSEQ multiplex PCR; TCRdb's copy has only in-frame clones and lacks some. The repertoire holds hundreds of thousands of clones, with 85% to 95% as singletons. It was CD45RO-negative cells, positively selected for CCR7, that made up naive CD8 cells, with terminally differentiated effector memory CD45RA+ cells excluded. Among the donors, all were Caucasian adults who lived in Nashville, Tennessee. CDR1 and CDR2 from the germline V gene are MGHRA and YSYEKL. After removal of 4 bases from V and 5 bases from J, the junction contained 3 bases not matched to a gene. This CDR3 has 14 amino acids.

The source is a woman in her 30s in good health. Sequenced: naive CD8+ T cells sorted from blood. The V and J genes are TRBV4-1 and TRBJ1-5, with TRBD1 matching 9 bases. The CDR3 spells CASSRRDRDQPQHF. The CDR3 DNA sequence: TGCGCCAGCAGCCGCCGGGACAGGGATCAGCCCCAGCATTTT.